This is a list of T cell receptor beta chains from one sample in a study of blood T cells in healthy people across ages. MiXCR was run by TCRdb on the 5' RACE reads, yielding one entry per CDR3 protein. Among about 680,000 distinct CDR3 sequences, roughly 49% were seen once, and the ten largest hold around a third. The specimen sequenced was blood. The origin of the receptors is a woman in her sixties or seventies in good health. The CDR3 runs from the conserved cysteine through the conserved F or W. The D gene is left open where the match is weak. Not all rows give a size; the values are once, few, many and, for expanded clones, a class.

clone size,J gene,D gene,V gene,CDR3 DNA,CDR3 protein
.,TRBJ2-3,.,TRBV6-5,TGTGCCAGCAGGCCGACATACTCTAGCACAGATACGCAGTATTTT,CASRPTYSSTDTQYF
.,TRBJ2-2,.,TRBV6-6,TGTGCCAGCAGTTACTCGTTGACTAGTCGGACCGGGGAGCTGTTTTTT,CASSYSLTSRTGELFF
.,TRBJ2-1,.,TRBV20-1,TGCAGTGCTAGAGGGGCCAGCGGAGGTGAGCAGTTCTTC,CSARGASGGEQFF
few,TRBJ2-3,.,TRBV24-1,TGTGCCACCAGTGATTCGGGCAGGGGCGCAGATACGCAGTATTTT,CATSDSGRGADTQYF
.,TRBJ2-3,.,TRBV20-1,TGCAGTGCTAAATGGGGCTTAGACACAGATACGCAGTATTTT,CSAKWGLDTDTQYF
.,TRBJ2-2,.,TRBV12-3/TRBV12-4,TGTGCCAGCAGTTTTCACAGGGACGGGGAGCTGTTTTTT,CASSFHRDGELFF
.,TRBJ2-3,TRBD1,TRBV9,TGTGCCAGCAGCCGAGGGACAGGGGGCCCAGATACGCAGTATTTT,CASSRGTGGPDTQYF
.,TRBJ2-1,TRBD2,TRBV7-2,TGTGCCAGCAGCTTAGGAGCGGGAGGGCGAAATAAGCAGTTCTTC,CASSLGAGGRNKQFF
.,TRBJ1-5,TRBD1,TRBV12-3/TRBV12-4,TGTGCCAGCAGCCCGGACAGGGGTCTGCCCCAGCCCCAGCATTTT,CASSPDRGLPQPQHF
.,TRBJ2-1,TRBD2,TRBV4-3,TGCGCCAGCAGCCGCTCGGTCGGACGAGCGGGAGGGATTGGAGAGACCCAGTTCTTC,CASSRSVGRAGGIGETQFF
once,TRBJ2-1,.,TRBV9,TGTGCCAGCAGCGTCGTGGCGGGATGGAATGAGCAGTTCTTC,CASSVVAGWNEQFF
few,TRBJ2-5,TRBD2,TRBV7-2,TGTGCCAGCAGCTTAGTTTGGGGGGAGGGCGAGACCCAGTACTTC,CASSLVWGEGETQYF
few,TRBJ2-7,.,TRBV9,TGTGCCAGCAGCGTATTTGGGGGCAGAGGCTACGAGCAGTACTTC,CASSVFGGRGYEQYF
.,TRBJ2-5,.,TRBV24-1,TGTGCCACCGCCCAGGCGGGACAAGAGACCCAGTACTTC,CATAQAGQETQYF
.,TRBJ2-5,TRBD2,TRBV11-2,TGTGCCAGCAGCCCAAATAGGGCGGGAGGACTCGGGCAGTACTTC,CASSPNRAGGLGQYF
.,TRBJ1-1,.,TRBV5-5,TGTGCCAGCAGCTCGCGAGGTTTCACCATGAACACTGAAGCTTTCTTT,CASSSRGFTMNTEAFF
.,TRBJ2-3,TRBD1,TRBV2,TGTGCCAGCAGTGGGGGACAGAGGGACGCAGATACGCAGTATTTT,CASSGGQRDADTQYF
few,TRBJ2-7,TRBD1,TRBV5-6,TGTGCCAGCAGCTTGGGGACAGGGCCCCACGAGCAGTACTTC,CASSLGTGPHEQYF
.,TRBJ2-7,.,TRBV28,TGTGCCAGCAATGCGGGACGGAGCTACGAGCGGTACTTC,CASNAGRSYERYF
few,TRBJ2-1,.,TRBV20-1,TGCAGTGCAAGGGACCGGTCCCCGGGTGAGCAGTTCTTC,CSARDRSPGEQFF
.,TRBJ1-1,.,TRBV28,TGTGCCAGCAGTTTGAACACTAGGACTGAAGCTTTCTTT,CASSLNTRTEAFF
.,TRBJ2-7,.,TRBV28,TGTGCCAGCAGCCTAACCGGGACAAGTCCTCACGAGCAGTACTTC,CASSLTGTSPHEQYF
few,TRBJ1-2,.,TRBV6-8,TGTGCCAGCAGTTACTCGAAGGGGGAGGATGGCTACACCTTC,CASSYSKGEDGYTF
.,TRBJ1-1,.,TRBV4-1,TGCGCCAGCAGCCAAAAAACCAGGGTGGACACTGAAGCTTTCTTT,CASSQKTRVDTEAFF
.,TRBJ2-5,TRBD2,TRBV5-5,TGTGCCAGCAGCTCCTCACTAGCGGGAGGGCAAGAGACCCAGTACTTC,CASSSSLAGGQETQYF
once,TRBJ2-3,TRBD1,TRBV6-5,TGTGCCTGCAGTTCCAGGACCGGGACAGGGTGGGGCGGGCAGTATTTT,CACSSRTGTGWGGQYF
.,TRBJ1-1,.,TRBV20-1,TGCAGTGCTAGAGATCGAAGGACCGGATTCTCGAACACTGAAGCTTTCTTT,CSARDRRTGFSNTEAFF
.,TRBJ2-7,.,TRBV6-2/TRBV6-3,TGTGCCAGCAGTTACTCGCCGCACTTGCGGACACCCTACGAGCAGTACTTC,CASSYSPHLRTPYEQYF
few,TRBJ2-7,.,TRBV7-7,TGTGCTAGCAGCCCCCGTGGGCGTGTGGACGAGCAGTACTTC,CASSPRGRVDEQYF
.,TRBJ1-2,.,TRBV6-1,TGTGCCAGCAGTGAAAAGTACAGGGATGGCTACACCTTC,CASSEKYRDGYTF
.,TRBJ2-7,.,TRBV20-1,TGCAGTGCTCCTGACCCCCCTACCCAATTAACCTACGAGCAGTACTTC,CSAPDPPTQLTYEQYF
.,TRBJ2-1,TRBD2,TRBV4-2,TGTGCCAGCAGCCACGTCGCCTCACTAGCGGACAATGAGCAGTTCTTC,CASSHVASLADNEQFF
once,TRBJ2-7,.,TRBV30,TGTGCCTGGAGTGGGGACGAGCAGTACTTC,CAWSGDEQYF
.,TRBJ2-3,.,TRBV10-3,TGTGCCATCAGTGCAGGTTCCCGCACAGATACGCAGTATTTT,CAISAGSRTDTQYF
few,TRBJ2-3,TRBD2,TRBV12-3/TRBV12-4,TGTGCCAGCAGAAGGACTAGCGGGAGTGAAGATACGCAGTATTTT,CASRRTSGSEDTQYF
few,TRBJ2-7,TRBD2,TRBV9,TGTGCCAGCAGCGTAGTCGGGACTAGCGTGGCCGAGCAGTACTTC,CASSVVGTSVAEQYF
.,TRBJ1-5,.,TRBV20-1,TGCAGTGCCAGCCATCCAGGGATCGGCAATCAGCCCCAGCATTTT,CSASHPGIGNQPQHF
.,TRBJ2-3,TRBD1,TRBV20-1,TGCAGTGCTAGGAACGTCGGACAGGGCACAGATACGCAGTATTTT,CSARNVGQGTDTQYF
.,TRBJ2-1,.,TRBV28,TGTGCCAGCAGTTATGGCCAGGGGTGGGCCAATGAGCAGTTCTTC,CASSYGQGWANEQFF
once,TRBJ2-1,TRBD2,TRBV11-1,TGTGCCAGCAGCTTAGGAAGACTAGCCAGAACCTACAATGAGCAGTTCTTC,CASSLGRLARTYNEQFF
few,TRBJ2-5,TRBD1,TRBV29-1,TGCAGCGTTGCACAGGGGGGCGAGACCCAGTACTTC,CSVAQGGETQYF
.,TRBJ2-3,.,TRBV29-1,TGCAGCGTTGACGAGGATAGCGAACTAGCAGGGGATACGCAGTATTTT,CSVDEDSELAGDTQYF
.,TRBJ2-5,TRBD2,TRBV7-9,TGTGCCAGCAGCTTACCCCGAGCCCCTAGCGGGGGCTTCCAAGAGACCCAGTACTTC,CASSLPRAPSGGFQETQYF
few,TRBJ2-4,.,TRBV4-2,TGTGCCAGCAGCCAGGGGACTCTAGCCAAAAACATTCAGTACTTC,CASSQGTLAKNIQYF
.,TRBJ1-1,.,TRBV5-1,TGCGCCAGCAGCTTGTTTGCGGCAGGAAACACTGAAGCTTTCTTT,CASSLFAAGNTEAFF
.,TRBJ1-2,TRBD1,TRBV28,TGTGCCAGCAGCTGGGCGACAGGGTCCTATGGCTACACCTTC,CASSWATGSYGYTF
.,TRBJ2-1,.,TRBV7-2,TGTGCCGGCAGCTCCGCTGGGACCCCTTCCTACAATGAGCAGTTCTTC,CAGSSAGTPSYNEQFF
.,TRBJ2-5,.,TRBV12-3/TRBV12-4,TGTGCCAGCACCTTTAGGGGTTCCGAGACCCAGTACTTC,CASTFRGSETQYF
.,TRBJ1-2,TRBD1,TRBV27,TGTGCCAGCAGTGTGACAGGGGTTAGCTATGGCTACACCTTC,CASSVTGVSYGYTF
many,TRBJ1-4,.,TRBV6-5,TGTGCCAGCAGTATTCAGGGAACTAATGAAAAACTGTTTTTT,CASSIQGTNEKLFF
.,TRBJ2-5,TRBD2,TRBV7-2,TGTGCCAGCAGCTTCGGGACTAGCGGGAGGGAGGGGAAGACCCAGTACTTC,CASSFGTSGREGKTQYF
.,TRBJ2-7,.,TRBV20-1,TGCAGTGCCAAATCAGGGAACTACGAGCAGTACTTC,CSAKSGNYEQYF
once,TRBJ2-2,.,TRBV6-6,TGTGCCAGCACTAACGGGGGGCGCGGTACCGGGGAGCTGTTTTTT,CASTNGGRGTGELFF
few,TRBJ2-1,TRBD2,TRBV7-9,TGTGCCGGCTCCCCCGGGACTAGCGGTTACAATGAGCAGTTCTTC,CAGSPGTSGYNEQFF
.,TRBJ2-7,TRBD1,TRBV30,TGTGCCTGGAGTGTACGGGACAGGAGCTCCTACGAGCAGTACTTC,CAWSVRDRSSYEQYF
few,TRBJ2-5,.,TRBV7-2,TGTGCCAGCAGCTTAGAGCCAGGACGGGGGGAGACCCAGTACTTC,CASSLEPGRGETQYF
once,TRBJ2-1,TRBD1,TRBV20-1,TGCAGTGCTAGAGATCCAAGGACAGGATCGGATGAGCAGTTCTTC,CSARDPRTGSDEQFF